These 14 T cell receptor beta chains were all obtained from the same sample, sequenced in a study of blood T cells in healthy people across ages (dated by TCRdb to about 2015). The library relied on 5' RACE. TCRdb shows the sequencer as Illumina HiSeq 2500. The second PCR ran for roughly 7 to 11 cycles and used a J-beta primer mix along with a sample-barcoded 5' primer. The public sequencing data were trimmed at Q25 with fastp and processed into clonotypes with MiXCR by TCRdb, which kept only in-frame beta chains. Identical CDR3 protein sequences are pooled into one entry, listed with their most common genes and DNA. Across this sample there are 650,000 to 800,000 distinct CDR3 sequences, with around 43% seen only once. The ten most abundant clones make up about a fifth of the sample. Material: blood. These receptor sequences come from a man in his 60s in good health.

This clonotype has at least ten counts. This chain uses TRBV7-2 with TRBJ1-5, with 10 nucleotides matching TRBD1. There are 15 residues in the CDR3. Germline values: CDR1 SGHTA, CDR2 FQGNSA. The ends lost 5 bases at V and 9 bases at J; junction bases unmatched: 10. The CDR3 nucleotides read TGTGCCAGCAGCCCTACCGGACAGGGGGTAGGGCCCCAGCATTTT. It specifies CASSPTGQGVGPQHF.

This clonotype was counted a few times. CDR3 nucleotide sequence: TGTGCCAGCAGCTCTCAGGTGGATACGCAGTATTTT. Its protein is CASSSQVDTQYF. The rearrangement uses TRBV7-2 and TRBJ2-3; no definite D call. Germline CDR1 and CDR2: SGHTA and FQGNSA. The CDR3 runs 12 residues. V was trimmed by 4 bases and J by 6 bases, leaving 8 bases between them. Complete variable domain (other parts from reference TRBV7-2 and TRBJ2-3): GAGVSQSPSNKVTEKGKDVELRCDPISGHTALYWYRQSLGQGLEFLIYFQGNSAPDKSGLPSDRFSAERTGGSVSTLTIQRTQQEDSAVYLCASSSQVDTQYFGPGTRLTVL.

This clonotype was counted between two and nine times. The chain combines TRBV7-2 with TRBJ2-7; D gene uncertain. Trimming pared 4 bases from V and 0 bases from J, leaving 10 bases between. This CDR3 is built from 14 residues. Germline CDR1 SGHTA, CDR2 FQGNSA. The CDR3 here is CASSWQMSSYEQYF. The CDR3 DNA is TGTGCCAGCAGCTGGCAGATGAGCTCCTACGAGCAGTACTTC.

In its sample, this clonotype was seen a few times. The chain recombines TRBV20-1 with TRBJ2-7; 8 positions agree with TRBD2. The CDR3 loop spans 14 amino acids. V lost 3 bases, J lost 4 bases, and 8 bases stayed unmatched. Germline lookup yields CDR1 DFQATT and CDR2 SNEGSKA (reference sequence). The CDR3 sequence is CSARSPAGVYEQYF. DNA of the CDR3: TGCAGTGCTAGGTCTCCAGCGGGGGTTTACGAGCAGTACTTC.

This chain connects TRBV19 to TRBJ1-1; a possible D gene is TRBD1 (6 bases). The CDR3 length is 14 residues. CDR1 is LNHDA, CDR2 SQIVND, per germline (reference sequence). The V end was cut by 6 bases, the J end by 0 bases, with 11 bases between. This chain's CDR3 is CASRMGAVNTEAFF. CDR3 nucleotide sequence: TGTGCCAGTAGGATGGGGGCGGTGAACACTGAAGCTTTCTTT.

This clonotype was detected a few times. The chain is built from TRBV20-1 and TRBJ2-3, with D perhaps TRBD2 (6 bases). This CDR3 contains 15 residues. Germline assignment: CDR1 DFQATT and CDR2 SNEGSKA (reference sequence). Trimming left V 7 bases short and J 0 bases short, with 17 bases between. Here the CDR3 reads CSVETGGASTDTQYF. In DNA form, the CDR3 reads TGCAGTGTCGAAACTGGAGGGGCTAGCACAGATACGCAGTATTTT.

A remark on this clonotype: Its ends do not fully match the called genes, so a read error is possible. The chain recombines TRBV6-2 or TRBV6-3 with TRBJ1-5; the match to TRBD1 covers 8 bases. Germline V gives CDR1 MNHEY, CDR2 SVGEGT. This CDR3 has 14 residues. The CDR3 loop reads CVSSHGQGYQPQHF. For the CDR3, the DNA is TGTGTCAGCAGTCACGGACAGGGCTATCAGCCCCAGCATTTT.

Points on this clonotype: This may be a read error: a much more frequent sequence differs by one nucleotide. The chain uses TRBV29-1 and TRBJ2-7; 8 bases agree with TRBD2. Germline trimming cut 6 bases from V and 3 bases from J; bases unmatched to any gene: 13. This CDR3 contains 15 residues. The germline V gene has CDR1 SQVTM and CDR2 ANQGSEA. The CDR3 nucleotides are TGCAGCGTCTCGGGCGGGACTAGTTCGGGCTACGAGCAGTACTTC. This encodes CSVSGGTSSGYEQYF.

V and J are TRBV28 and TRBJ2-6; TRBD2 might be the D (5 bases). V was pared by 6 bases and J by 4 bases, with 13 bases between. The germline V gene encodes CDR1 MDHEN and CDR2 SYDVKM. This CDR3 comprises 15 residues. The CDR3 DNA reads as TGTGCCAGCAGACCAGACCGCGGGGGGGCCAACGTCCTGACTTTC. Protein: CASRPDRGGANVLTF. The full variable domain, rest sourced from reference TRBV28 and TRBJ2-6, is DVKVTQSSRYLVKRTGEKVFLECVQDMDHENMFWYRQDPGLGLRLIYFSYDVKMKEKGDIPEGYSVSREKKERFSLILESASTNQTSMYLCASRPDRGGANVLTFGAGSRLTVL.

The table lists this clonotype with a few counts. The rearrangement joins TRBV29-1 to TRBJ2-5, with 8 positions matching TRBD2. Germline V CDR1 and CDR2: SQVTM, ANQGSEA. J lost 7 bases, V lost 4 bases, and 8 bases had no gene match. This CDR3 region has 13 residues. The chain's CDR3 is CSVGGLDHGTQYF. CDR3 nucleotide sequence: TGCAGCGTTGGGGGACTAGATCACGGGACCCAGTACTTC.

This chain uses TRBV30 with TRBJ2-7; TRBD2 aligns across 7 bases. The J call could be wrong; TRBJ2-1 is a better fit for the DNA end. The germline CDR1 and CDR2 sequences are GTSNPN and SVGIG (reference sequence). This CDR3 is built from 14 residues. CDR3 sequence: CAWGSGGGVSKQFF. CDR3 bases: TGTGCCTGGGGTTCGGGCGGGGGTGTCTCCAAGCAGTTCTTC.

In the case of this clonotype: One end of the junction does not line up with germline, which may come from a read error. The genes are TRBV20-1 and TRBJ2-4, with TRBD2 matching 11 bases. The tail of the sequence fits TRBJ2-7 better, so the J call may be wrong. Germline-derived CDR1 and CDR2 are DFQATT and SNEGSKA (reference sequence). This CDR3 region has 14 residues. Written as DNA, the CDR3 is TGTAGTGCTCCCCTAGCGGGGGGTACCTACGAGCAGTACTTC. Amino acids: CSAPLAGGTYEQYF.

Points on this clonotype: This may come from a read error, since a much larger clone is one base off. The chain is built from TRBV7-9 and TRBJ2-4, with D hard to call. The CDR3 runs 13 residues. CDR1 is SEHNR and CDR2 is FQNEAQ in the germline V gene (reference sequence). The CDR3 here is CAGSLGVEEGQYF. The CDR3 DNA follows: TGTGCCGGCAGCTTAGGAGTCGAGGAAGGGCAGTACTTC.

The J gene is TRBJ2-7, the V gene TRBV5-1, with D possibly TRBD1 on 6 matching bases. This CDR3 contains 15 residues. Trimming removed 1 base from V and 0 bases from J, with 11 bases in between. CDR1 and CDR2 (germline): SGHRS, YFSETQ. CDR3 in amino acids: CASSLQGKGSYEQYF. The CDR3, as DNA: TGCGCCAGCAGCTTGCAGGGGAAAGGCTCCTACGAGCAGTACTTC.